This T cell receptor (beta chain) was sequenced for a study of T cells in tumors after PD-1 blockade. CDR1 is WNHNN and CDR2 is SYGVQD in the germline V gene (reference sequence). J was trimmed by 5 bases and V by 6 bases; bases with no gene match: 5. The CDR3 runs to 14 residues. In its sample, this clone was seen a few times. The protocol was immunoSEQ multiplex PCR, while the TCRdb copy is restricted to in-frame clones and leaves out a portion. The data contain around 51,000 clones, 81% of them singletons. Material: PBMCs, obtained before anti-PD-1 treatment. V is TRBV10-1 and J is TRBJ2-7, with 12 bases fitting TRBD1. The sequence came from a human donor with basal cell carcinoma. The CDR3 loop reads CASRGQGAQNEQYF. The CDR3 DNA reads TGCGCCAGCAGGGGACAGGGGGCGCAAAACGAGCAGTACTTC.